Listed below are T cell receptor beta chains from one sample, sequenced in a study of blood T cell repertoires in COVID-19. Only in-frame clones appear in the TCRdb table, and some are missing; sequencing was by immunoSEQ multiplex PCR. The sample lists some 170,000 clones; 87% were seen once. Sequenced: peripheral blood. Receptors were obtained from an older woman who had recovered from COVID-19. The CDR3 runs from the conserved cysteine through the conserved F or W. A D gene is named only where the DNA matches it firmly.

>TRBD1|TRBJ1-6|TRBV19
TGTGCCAGTCGGGACAGGCTAAGCTCCTATAATTCACCCCTCCACTTT
CASRDRLSSYNSPLHF
>TRBD2|TRBJ2-3|TRBV6-1
TGTGCCAGCAGTGCCCAACCTACTAGCGGGGGTGGAGATACGCAGTATTTT
CASSAQPTSGGGDTQYF
>-|TRBJ1-1|TRBV7-9
TGTGCCAGCGCGGGTAGTGAAGCTTTCTTT
CASAGSEAFF
>-|TRBJ2-7|TRBV27
TGTGCCAGCAGTTTAGCGTCCTCCTACGAGCAGTACTTC
CASSLASSYEQYF
>-|TRBJ2-2|TRBV4-3
TGCGCCAGCAGATACGGACACCAAAACACCGGGGAGCTGTTTTTT
CASRYGHQNTGELFF
>TRBD1|TRBJ2-7|TRBV4-3
TGCGCCAGCAGCCAAGCCCCTTTCGGGACAGGGAGTGAGGAGCAGTACTTC
CASSQAPFGTGSEEQYF
>-|TRBJ1-1|TRBV4-3
TGCGCCAGCAGCCAAGATCTGGGCCAGGGCACTGAAGCTTTCTTT
CASSQDLGQGTEAFF
>-|TRBJ2-3|TRBV4-1
TGCGCCAGCAGCCAAACCGAGACTAGCACAGATACGCAGTATTTT
CASSQTETSTDTQYF
>TRBD2|TRBJ2-3|TRBV4-2
TGTGCCAGCAGCCTAACTAGCGGGGGGGCCTCAGATACGCAGTATTTT
CASSLTSGGASDTQYF
>-|TRBJ2-5|TRBV5-6
TGTGCCAGCAGCTTGGACCGAGGGGAGACCCAGTACTTC
CASSLDRGETQYF
>-|TRBJ1-1|TRBV19
TGTGCCAGTAGTATCGCGACTAACACTGAAGCTTTCTTT
CASSIATNTEAFF
>-|TRBJ2-7|TRBV6-2/TRBV6-3
TGTGCCAGCAGCTCCTACGGAGGGGTCAACTACGAGCAGTACTTC
CASSSYGGVNYEQYF
>-|TRBJ2-3|TRBV27
TGTGCCAGCAGTTTATCAGGGACCGGGACAACTAGCACAGATACGCAGTATTTT
CASSLSGTGTTSTDTQYF
>TRBD1|TRBJ2-1|TRBV7-9
TGTGCCAGCAGCACCTCGGACAGGGGCGCCTACAATGAGCAGTTCTTC
CASSTSDRGAYNEQFF
>TRBD1|TRBJ1-2|TRBV6-5
TGTGCCAGCAGTTACACCCCCCGACAGGGAGGCTACACCTTC
CASSYTPRQGGYTF
>TRBD1|TRBJ1-6|TRBV28
TGTGCCACCTCGTCCGCGGACAGGGATAGGGCACCCCTCCACTTT
CATSSADRDRAPLHF
>-|TRBJ2-3|TRBV28
TGTGCCAGCAGTCCGCGGGGCCCAGATACGCAGTATTTT
CASSPRGPDTQYF
>-|TRBJ2-1|TRBV6-2/TRBV6-3
TGTGCCAGCAGTAAACCGGGTGCGGGGTTGAGCAATGAGCAGTTCTTC
CASSKPGAGLSNEQFF